One and the same sample provided the 21 T cell receptor beta chains below, sequenced in a study of CD8 T cells in Susac syndrome. With random hexamers, roughly 0.45 to 1 ug RNA was reverse transcribed. TCRdb reprocessed the immunoSEQ multiplex PCR reads with MiXCR, giving one entry per CDR3 protein. The sample consists of some 120,000 distinct CDR3 sequences, less than 95% of them appearing once. Material: CD4+ T cells from PBMCs. The receptors derive from a human donor with multiple sclerosis.

The chain couples TRBV6-2 or TRBV6-3 to TRBJ1-1, with 7 bases aligning to TRBD1. This CDR3 is built from 12 residues. The germline gives CDR1 MNHEY, CDR2 SVGEGT. The trim removed 6 bases at V and 5 bases at J, leaving 3 bases unmatched. CDR3 nucleotides: TGTGCCAGCAGCAGGGGGGAGACTGAAGCTTTCTTT. Translated, it gives CASSRGETEAFF.

The chain combines TRBV7-2 with TRBJ1-2; D remains unclear. In germline, CDR1 is SGHTA, CDR2 FQGNSA. V was cut by 1 base and J by 2 bases, with 14 bases left in between. This CDR3 contains 16 residues. CDR3 residues: CASSLGLRTINYGYTF. The CDR3 DNA follows: TGTGCCAGCAGCTTAGGGCTGAGGACGATCAACTATGGCTACACCTTC.

This sequence joins TRBV3-1 and TRBJ2-5; D remains ambiguous. Trimming took off 0 bases at V and 2 bases at J, with 10 bases between the two ends. Germline values: CDR1 LGHDT, CDR2 YNNKEL (reference sequence). This CDR3 region has 15 residues. Here the CDR3 reads CASSQDFRLQETQYF. As DNA, the CDR3 is TGTGCCAGCAGCCAAGATTTCCGACTTCAAGAGACCCAGTACTTC.

The chain recombines TRBV5-1 with TRBJ1-1, with a tentative D call TRBD1 (5 bases). The CDR3 contains 14 residues. Germline V CDR1 and CDR2: SGHRS, YFSETQ. V was trimmed by 1 base and J by 4 bases, leaving 11 bases between them. CDR3 in DNA: TGCGCCAGCAGCTTGAGACAGATGAGCACTGAAGCTTTCTTT. Translation: CASSLRQMSTEAFF. Full variable domain (outside the CDR3, taken from reference TRBV5-1 and TRBJ1-1): KAGVTQTPRYLIKTRGQQVTLSCSPISGHRSVSWYQQTPGQGLQFLFEYFSETQRNKGNFPGRFSGRQFSNSRSEMNVSTLELGDSALYLCASSLRQMSTEAFFGQGTRLTVV.

The chain couples TRBV15 to TRBJ2-5; TRBD2 matches 8 bases. The V and J ends lost 4 bases and 2 bases, in that order; junction bases with no gene match: 3. Per germline, CDR1 LNHNV and CDR2 YYDKDF (reference sequence). The CDR3 is made up of 14 amino acids. The CDR3 DNA follows: TGTGCCACCAGCATTCCTAGCGGGCAAGAGACCCAGTACTTC. The encoded protein is CATSIPSGQETQYF.

The V call is TRBV3-1, the J call TRBJ1-2; D unresolved. This CDR3 contains 14 residues. Trimming removed 1 base at V and 5 bases at J, with 11 bases between. Germline-derived CDR1 and CDR2 are LGHDT and YNNKEL (reference sequence). The CDR3 region is CASSQGTGLYGYTF. Here the CDR3 DNA reads TGTGCCAGCAGCCAAGGGACTGGGTTGTATGGCTACACCTTC.

J is TRBJ2-1 and V is TRBV20-1, with D possibly being TRBD1 or TRBD2 (5 bases each). The CDR3 runs to 13 residues. The V gene lost 3 bases and the J gene lost 3 bases, with 9 bases spanning the gap. Germline V gives CDR1 DFQATT, CDR2 SNEGSKA (reference sequence). CDR3 sequence (DNA): TGCAGTGCTAGGGGACCTGTCTACAATGAGCAGTTCTTC. Residues: CSARGPVYNEQFF.

The chain combines TRBV7-2 with TRBJ2-7; TRBD2 agrees at 7 bases. The CDR3 runs 14 residues. The V gene end was trimmed by 7 bases and the J gene end by 0 bases; junction bases not matched to a gene: 6. From germline, CDR1 is SGHTA and CDR2 FQGNSA. CDR3 sequence (DNA): TGTGCCAGCACCTTGGGGGGGTCCTCCTACGAGCAGTACTTC. It is translated as CASTLGGSSYEQYF.

This clonotype occurred a few times. J is TRBJ1-2 and V is TRBV6-1; TRBD1 agrees at 10 bases. This CDR3 region has 14 residues. In germline, CDR1 is MNHNS, CDR2 SASEGT. Trimming at V came to 5 bases and at J to 2 bases, leaving 2 bases not matched to a gene. CDR3 amino acids: CASSSTGGNYGYTF. Written as DNA, the CDR3 is TGTGCCAGCAGTTCGACAGGGGGCAACTATGGCTACACCTTC.

The chain uses TRBV14 and TRBJ2-3; D not certain. This CDR3 region has 16 residues. Germline CDR1 reads SGHDN; CDR2 reads FVKESK. V lost 0 bases and J 1 base, leaving 11 bases between the germline ends. The CDR3 here is CASSQDWGFGTDTQYF. The CDR3 DNA sequence: TGTGCCAGCAGCCAAGATTGGGGTTTCGGCACAGATACGCAGTATTTT.

V usage is TRBV29-1 and J usage is TRBJ1-2; D remains ambiguous. Germline V gene data show CDR1 as SQVTM and CDR2 as ANQGSEA. The CDR3 is 12 amino acids. Trimming removed 0 bases at V and 4 bases at J, with 6 bases between. CDR3: CSVEESGYGYTF. CDR3 DNA: TGCAGCGTTGAAGAGTCAGGCTATGGCTACACCTTC.

The rearrangement joins TRBV19 to TRBJ2-4; TRBD1 matches at 8 bases. The germline CDR1 and CDR2 sequences are LNHDA and SQIVND (reference sequence). The CDR3 is 14 residues long. Trimming removed 6 bases from V and 8 bases from J; junction bases left unmatched: 9. DNA of the CDR3: TGTGCCAGTAGACCACAGGGGGAAAGCGACATTCAGTACTTC. Its protein is CASRPQGESDIQYF.

This clonotype was recorded once. CDR3 DNA: TGCGCCAGCAGCTTGGCAGACCCGGCCGGAGAGACCCAGTACTTC. The encoded protein is CASSLADPAGETQYF. The V gene is TRBV5-1, the J gene TRBJ2-5, with no clear D. This CDR3 spans 15 amino acids. Germline CDR1 and CDR2: SGHRS and YFSETQ. Trimming removed 0 bases at V and 4 bases at J, with 13 bases between.

This clonotype was detected only once. The V gene is TRBV6-5, the J gene TRBJ1-2; 7 bases fit TRBD1. Germline V lookup: CDR1 MNHEY, CDR2 SVGAGI. The CDR3 extends over 18 amino acids. With V trimmed by 0 bases and J by 3 bases, 13 bases remained unmatched. CDR3 DNA sequence: TGTGCCAGCAGTTACTCGCCGAGACAGGGAGACCTAGACTATGGCTACACCTTC. Translated, it gives CASSYSPRQGDLDYGYTF.

This rearrangement joins TRBV19 to TRBJ2-7; 9 nucleotides line up with TRBD2. The CDR3 loop spans 12 amino acids. Trimming removed 7 bases from V and 2 bases from J; junction bases left unmatched: 0. CDR1 and CDR2 from the germline V gene are LNHDA and SQIVND (reference sequence). The CDR3 protein is CASTSGAYEQYF. The CDR3 DNA is TGTGCCAGTACTAGCGGGGCCTACGAGCAGTACTTC.

This rearrangement joins TRBV7-2 to TRBJ2-3; the D gene is possibly TRBD2 (6 bases). Trimming stripped 0 bases from V and 5 bases from J, with 15 bases between. CDR3 length equals 16 residues. Germline assignment: CDR1 SGHTA and CDR2 FQGNSA. Here the CDR3 DNA reads TGTGCCAGCAGCTTAGCGGGCGGAGGGGCCGGAGATACGCAGTATTTT. Translating it yields CASSLAGGGAGDTQYF. The full variable domain, with the rest looked up from reference TRBV7-2 and TRBJ2-3, is GAGVSQSPSNKVTEKGKDVELRCDPISGHTALYWYRQSLGQGLEFLIYFQGNSAPDKSGLPSDRFSAERTGGSVSTLTIQRTQQEDSAVYLCASSLAGGGAGDTQYFGPGTRLTVL.

This chain joins TRBV7-2 and TRBJ2-3; D is ambiguous. Germline CDR1 SGHTA, CDR2 FQGNSA. V lost 5 bases and J lost 2, with 8 bases in between. This CDR3 has 13 amino acids. CDR3 DNA: TGTGCCAGCAGCCCCTACACCACAGATACGCAGTATTTT. Translated: CASSPYTTDTQYF.

The chain has TRBV24-1 and TRBJ2-3, with D perhaps TRBD2 (6 bases). The CDR3 has 13 residues. Per germline, CDR1 KGHDR and CDR2 SFDVKD. V was clipped by 3 bases and J by 5 bases, with 8 bases between them. As DNA, the CDR3 is TGTGCCACCAGTGATCCGGGACTAGATACGCAGTATTTT. Its protein is CATSDPGLDTQYF.

V usage is TRBV2 and J usage is TRBJ2-5; 7 positions match TRBD1. The V gene end was trimmed by 3 bases and the J gene end by 5 bases; junction bases not matched to a gene: 9. CDR1 and CDR2 from the germline V gene are SNHLY and FYNNEI. The CDR3 contains 15 residues. DNA for the CDR3: TGTGCCAGCAGTGATAAGAGGGGGCAGTGGGAGACCCAGTACTTC. Translating it yields CASSDKRGQWETQYF.

The rearrangement joins TRBV4-3 to TRBJ2-2, with D possibly TRBD1 on 7 matching bases. The length of the CDR3 is 15 residues. Trimming took 1 base from V and 4 from J, leaving 10 bases between them. CDR1 and CDR2 from the germline V gene are LGHNA and YSLEER. In DNA, the CDR3 is TGCGCCAGCAGCCAAGTGCAGGGGGGCACCGGGGAGCTGTTTTTT. Translated, it gives CASSQVQGGTGELFF.

The V and J genes are TRBV2 and TRBJ2-2, with D maybe TRBD2 (5 bases). V was clipped by 6 bases and J by 5 bases, with 16 bases between them. Germline values: CDR1 SNHLY, CDR2 FYNNEI. The CDR3 covers 15 residues. CDR3 bases: TGTGCCAGCAGCCTTAGCGCCCTCGGTACCGGGGAGCTGTTTTTT. Translating gives CASSLSALGTGELFF.